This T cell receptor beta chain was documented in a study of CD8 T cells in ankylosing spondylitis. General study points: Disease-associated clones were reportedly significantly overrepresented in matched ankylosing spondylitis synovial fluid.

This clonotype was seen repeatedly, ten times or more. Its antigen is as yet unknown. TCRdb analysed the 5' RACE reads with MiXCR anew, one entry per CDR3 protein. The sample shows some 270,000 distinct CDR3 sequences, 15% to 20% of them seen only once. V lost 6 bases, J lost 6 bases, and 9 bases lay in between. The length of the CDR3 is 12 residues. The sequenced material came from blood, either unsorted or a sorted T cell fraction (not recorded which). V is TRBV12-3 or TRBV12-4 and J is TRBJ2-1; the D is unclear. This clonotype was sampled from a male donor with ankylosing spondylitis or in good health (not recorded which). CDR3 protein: CASSEDPNEQFF. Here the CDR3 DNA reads TGTGCCAGCAGCGAAGACCCCAATGAGCAGTTCTTC.